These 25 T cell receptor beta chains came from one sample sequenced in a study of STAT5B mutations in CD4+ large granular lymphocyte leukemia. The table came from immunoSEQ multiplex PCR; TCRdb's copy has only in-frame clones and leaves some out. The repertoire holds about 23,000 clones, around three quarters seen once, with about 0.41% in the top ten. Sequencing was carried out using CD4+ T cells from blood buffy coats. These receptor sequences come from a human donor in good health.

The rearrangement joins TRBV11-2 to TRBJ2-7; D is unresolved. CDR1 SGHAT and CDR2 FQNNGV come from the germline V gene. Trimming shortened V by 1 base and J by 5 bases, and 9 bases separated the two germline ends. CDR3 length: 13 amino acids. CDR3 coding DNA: TGTGCCAGCAGCTTAGCCTCCATGGACGAGCAGTACTTC. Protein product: CASSLASMDEQYF.

CDR3 loop: CASTPERGGYGYTF. The CDR3, as DNA: TGTGCCAGCACCCCTGAAAGGGGCGGTTATGGCTACACCTTC. This sequence joins TRBV9 and TRBJ1-2, with a weak D call TRBD1 (5 bases). The V and J ends lost 6 bases and 5 bases respectively, with 17 bases between them. Germline V gene sequence: CDR1 SGDLS, CDR2 YYNGEE. The CDR3 length is 14 residues.

CDR3 loop: CASSDPSSVRQETQYF. The CDR3 DNA reads TGTGCCAGCAGTGACCCATCTAGCGTTCGGCAAGAGACCCAGTACTTC. This sequence joins TRBV6-1 and TRBJ2-5; possibly TRBD2 for D (6 bases). Trimming shortened V by 3 bases and J by 2 bases, and 16 bases separated the two germline ends. CDR3 length: 16 residues. CDR1 and CDR2 (germline): MNHNS, SASEGT.

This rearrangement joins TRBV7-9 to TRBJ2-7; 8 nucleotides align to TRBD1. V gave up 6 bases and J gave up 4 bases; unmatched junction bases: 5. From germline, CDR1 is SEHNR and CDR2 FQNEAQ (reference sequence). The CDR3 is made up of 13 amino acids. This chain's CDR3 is CASSNRDRYEQYF. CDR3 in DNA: TGTGCCAGCAGTAACCGGGACAGGTACGAGCAGTACTTC.

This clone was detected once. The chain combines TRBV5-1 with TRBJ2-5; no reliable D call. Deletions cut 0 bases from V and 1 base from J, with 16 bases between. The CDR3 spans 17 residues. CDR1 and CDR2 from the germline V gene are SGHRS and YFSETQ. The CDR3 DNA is TGCGCCAGCAGCTTGGGGTCTAGGGCCCCGGCCCAAGAGACCCAGTACTTC. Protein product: CASSLGSRAPAQETQYF.

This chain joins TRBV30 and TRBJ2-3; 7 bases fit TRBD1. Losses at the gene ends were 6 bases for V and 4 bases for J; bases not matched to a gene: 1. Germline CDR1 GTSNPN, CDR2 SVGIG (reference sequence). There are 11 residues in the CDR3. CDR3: CACQGADTQYF. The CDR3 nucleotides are TGTGCCTGCCAGGGGGCAGATACGCAGTATTTT. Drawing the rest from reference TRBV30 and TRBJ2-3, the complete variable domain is SQTIHQWPATLVQPVGSPLSLECTVEGTSNPNLYWYRQAAGRGLQLLFYSVGIGQISSEVPQNLSASRPQDRQFILSSKKLLLSDSGFYLCACQGADTQYFGPGTRLTVL.

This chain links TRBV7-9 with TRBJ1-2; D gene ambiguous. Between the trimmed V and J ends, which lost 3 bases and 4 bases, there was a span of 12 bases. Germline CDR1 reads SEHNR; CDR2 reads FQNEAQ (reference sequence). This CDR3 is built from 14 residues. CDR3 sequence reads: CASSFSGDGYGYTF. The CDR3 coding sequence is TGTGCCAGCAGCTTTTCAGGCGACGGCTATGGCTACACCTTC.

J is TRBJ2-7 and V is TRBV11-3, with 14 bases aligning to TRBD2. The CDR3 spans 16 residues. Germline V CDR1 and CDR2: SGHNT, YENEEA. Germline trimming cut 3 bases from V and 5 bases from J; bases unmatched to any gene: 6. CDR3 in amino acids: CASSLGLAGEFNEQYF. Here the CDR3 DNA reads TGTGCCAGCAGCTTGGGACTAGCGGGAGAGTTCAACGAGCAGTACTTC.

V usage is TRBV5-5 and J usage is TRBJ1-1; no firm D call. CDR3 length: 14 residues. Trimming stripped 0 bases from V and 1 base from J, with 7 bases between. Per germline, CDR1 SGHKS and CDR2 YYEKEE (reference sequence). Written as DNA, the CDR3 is TGTGCCAGCAGCTTGGGTCCGCCGAACACTGAAGCTTTCTTT. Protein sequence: CASSLGPPNTEAFF.

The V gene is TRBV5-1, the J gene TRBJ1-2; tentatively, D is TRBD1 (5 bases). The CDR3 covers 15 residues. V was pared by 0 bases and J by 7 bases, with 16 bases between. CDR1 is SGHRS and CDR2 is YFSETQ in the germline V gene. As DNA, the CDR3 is TGCGCCAGCAGCTTGGAGGGCGGCAGGGAGGGTGGCTACACCTTC. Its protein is CASSLEGGREGGYTF.

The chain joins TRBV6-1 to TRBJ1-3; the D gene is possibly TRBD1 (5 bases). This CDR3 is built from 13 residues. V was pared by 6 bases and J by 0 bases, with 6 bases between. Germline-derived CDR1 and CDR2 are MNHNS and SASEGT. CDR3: CASRGASGNTIYF. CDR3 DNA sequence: TGTGCCAGCAGAGGGGCCTCTGGAAACACCATATATTTT.

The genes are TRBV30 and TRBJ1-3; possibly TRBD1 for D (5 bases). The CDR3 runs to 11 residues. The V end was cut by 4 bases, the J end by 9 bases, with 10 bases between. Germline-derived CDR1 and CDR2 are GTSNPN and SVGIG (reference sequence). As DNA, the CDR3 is TGTGCCTGGATCTTTGGGGGCACCATATATTTT. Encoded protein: CAWIFGGTIYF.

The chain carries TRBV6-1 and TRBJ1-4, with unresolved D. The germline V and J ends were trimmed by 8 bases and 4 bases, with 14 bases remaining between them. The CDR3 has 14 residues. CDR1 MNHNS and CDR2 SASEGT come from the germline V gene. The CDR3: CASGKRTLNEKLFF. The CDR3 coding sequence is TGTGCCAGCGGGAAAAGAACCCTTAATGAAAAACTGTTTTTT.

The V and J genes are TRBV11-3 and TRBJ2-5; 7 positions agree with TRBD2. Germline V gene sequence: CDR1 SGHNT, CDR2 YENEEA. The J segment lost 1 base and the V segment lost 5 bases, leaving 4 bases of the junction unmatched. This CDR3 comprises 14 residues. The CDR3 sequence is CASSLGTTQETQYF. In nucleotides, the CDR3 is TGTGCCAGCAGCCTCGGGACTACCCAAGAGACCCAGTACTTC.

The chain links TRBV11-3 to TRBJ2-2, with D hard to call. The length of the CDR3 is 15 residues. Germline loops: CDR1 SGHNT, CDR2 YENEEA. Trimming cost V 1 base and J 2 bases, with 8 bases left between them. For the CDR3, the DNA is TGTGCCAGCAGCTTAGGCGGAGATAACACCGGGGAGCTGTTTTTT. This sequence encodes CASSLGGDNTGELFF. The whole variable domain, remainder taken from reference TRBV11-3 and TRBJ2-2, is EAGVVQSPRYKIIEKKQPVAFWCNPISGHNTLYWYLQNLGQGPELLIRYENEEAVDDSQLPKDRFSAERLKGVDSTLKIQPAELGDSAVYLCASSLGGDNTGELFFGEGSRLTVL.

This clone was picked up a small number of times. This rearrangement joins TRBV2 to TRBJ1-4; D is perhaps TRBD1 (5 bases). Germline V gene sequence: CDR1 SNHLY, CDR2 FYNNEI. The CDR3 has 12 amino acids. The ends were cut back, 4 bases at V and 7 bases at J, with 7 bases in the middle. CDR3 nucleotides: TGTGCCAGCAGTGGACAGTCTGAAAAACTGTTTTTT. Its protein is CASSGQSEKLFF.

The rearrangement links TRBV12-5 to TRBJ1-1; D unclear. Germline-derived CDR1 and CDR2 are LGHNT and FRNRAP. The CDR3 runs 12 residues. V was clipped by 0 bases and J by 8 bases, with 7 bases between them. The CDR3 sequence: CASGLVNGEAFF. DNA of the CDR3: TGTGCTAGTGGTTTGGTAAACGGAGAAGCTTTCTTT.

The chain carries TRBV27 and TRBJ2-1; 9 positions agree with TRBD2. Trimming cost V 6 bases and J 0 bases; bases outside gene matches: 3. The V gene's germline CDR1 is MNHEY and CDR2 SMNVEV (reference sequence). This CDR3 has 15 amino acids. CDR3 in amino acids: CASSDSGSSYNEQFF. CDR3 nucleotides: TGTGCCAGCAGCGATAGCGGGAGCTCCTACAATGAGCAGTTCTTC.

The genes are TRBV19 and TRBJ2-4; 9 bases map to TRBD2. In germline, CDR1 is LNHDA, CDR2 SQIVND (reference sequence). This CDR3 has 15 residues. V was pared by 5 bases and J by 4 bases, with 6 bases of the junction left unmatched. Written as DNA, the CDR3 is TGTGCCAGTAGTGCCCTGACTAGCGGTAAAAACATTCAGTACTTC. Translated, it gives CASSALTSGKNIQYF.

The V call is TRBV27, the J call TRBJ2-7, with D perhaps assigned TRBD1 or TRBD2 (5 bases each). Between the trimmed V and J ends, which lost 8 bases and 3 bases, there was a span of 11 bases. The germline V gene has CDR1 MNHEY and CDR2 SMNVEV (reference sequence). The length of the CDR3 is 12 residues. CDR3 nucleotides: TGTGCCAGCTGGGACCAAGTCTACGAGCAGTACTTC. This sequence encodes CASWDQVYEQYF.

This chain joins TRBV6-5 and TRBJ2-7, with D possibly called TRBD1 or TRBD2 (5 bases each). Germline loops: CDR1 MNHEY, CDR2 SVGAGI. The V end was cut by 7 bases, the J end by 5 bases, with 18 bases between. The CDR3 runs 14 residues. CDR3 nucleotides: TGTGCCAGCACCGATAGTGGGGGACGCAACGAGCAGTACTTC. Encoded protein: CASTDSGGRNEQYF.

Here the CDR3 DNA reads TGTGCCAGCAGCTTAGGGACGGAAACCTACGAGCAGTACTTC. Translation gives CASSLGTETYEQYF. The chain has TRBV11-3 and TRBJ2-7; D gene ambiguous. Between the trimmed V and J ends, which lost 1 base and 2 bases, there was a span of 9 bases. The CDR3 runs to 14 residues. The germline V gene encodes CDR1 SGHNT and CDR2 YENEEA.

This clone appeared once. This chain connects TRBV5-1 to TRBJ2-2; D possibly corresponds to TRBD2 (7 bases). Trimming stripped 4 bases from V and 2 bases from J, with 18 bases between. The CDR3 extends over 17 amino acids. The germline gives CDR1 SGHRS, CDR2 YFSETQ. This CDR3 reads CASSPRGAGVNTGELFF. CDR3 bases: TGCGCCAGCAGCCCAAGGGGGGCGGGAGTTAACACCGGGGAGCTGTTTTTT.

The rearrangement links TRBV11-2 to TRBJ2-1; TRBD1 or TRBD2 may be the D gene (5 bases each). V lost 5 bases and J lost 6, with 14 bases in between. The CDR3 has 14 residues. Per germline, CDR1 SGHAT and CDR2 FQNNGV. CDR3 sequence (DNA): TGTGCCAGCAGCCGTAGAGGGGAGAGCAATGAGCAGTTCTTC. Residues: CASSRRGESNEQFF.

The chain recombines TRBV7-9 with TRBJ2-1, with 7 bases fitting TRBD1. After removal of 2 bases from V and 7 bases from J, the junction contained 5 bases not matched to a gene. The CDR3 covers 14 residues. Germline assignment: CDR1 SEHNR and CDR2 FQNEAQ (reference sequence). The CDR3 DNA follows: TGTGCCAGCAGCTTACAGGGGGAATGGAATGAGCAGTTCTTC. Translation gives CASSLQGEWNEQFF.